These 27 T cell receptor beta chains were all obtained from the same sample, sequenced in a study of cytomegalovirus exposure and HLA in healthy donors. Here immunoSEQ multiplex PCR was the method, and the copy in TCRdb shows in-frame clones only, minus some. The sample lists about 130,000 clones; about 80% were seen once. The sample comprised PBMCs. All receptors come from a man aged 30-40 years in good health and CMV-seropositive.

The sample holds a few counts of this clone. J is TRBJ2-7 and V is TRBV7-8, with 8 bases identical to TRBD1. The CDR3 is 14 amino acids. CDR1 and CDR2 from the germline V gene are SGHVS and FQNEAQ. Unmatched junction bases numbered 6, after V lost 6 bases and J lost 2 bases. The CDR3 region has the DNA TGTGCCAGCAGGCCTCCGGGACAGGCCTACGAGCAGTACTTC. It encodes CASRPPGQAYEQYF.

This clone was counted at least ten times. The chain has TRBV4-3 and TRBJ1-6, with D maybe TRBD1 (6 bases). Trimming left V 0 bases short and J 9 bases short, with 15 bases between. Germline V gene sequence: CDR1 LGHNA, CDR2 YSLEER. There are 16 residues in the CDR3. The CDR3 protein is CASSQDPGPGVSPLHF. The CDR3 DNA sequence: TGCGCCAGCAGCCAAGATCCGGGCCCAGGGGTTTCACCCCTCCACTTT.

This clone occurred a few times. The chain employs TRBV27 and TRBJ1-5; 8 bases line up with TRBD1. Per the germline V gene, CDR1 is MNHEY and CDR2 is SMNVEV (reference sequence). The V segment lost 5 bases and the J segment 5 bases; nucleotides outside the gene matches: 2. The CDR3 is 13 amino acids. The CDR3 loop reads CASSGTGHQPQHF. The DNA for the CDR3 is TGTGCCAGCAGTGGGACAGGTCATCAGCCCCAGCATTTT.

The genes are TRBV6-1 and TRBJ2-5; perhaps TRBD2 as D (7 bases). The CDR3 covers 13 residues. V shed 7 bases and J shed 6 bases, with 15 bases lying between them. The germline CDR1 and CDR2 sequences are MNHNS and SASEGT. CDR3 DNA sequence: TGTGCCAGCACCGAAGGGGGGGCGAAGACCCAGTACTTC. This encodes CASTEGGAKTQYF.

This chain connects TRBV5-4 to TRBJ2-7; 11 bases match TRBD2. Per germline, CDR1 SGHNT and CDR2 YYREEE (reference sequence). Trimming at V came to 3 bases and at J to 4 bases, leaving 6 bases not matched to a gene. The length of the CDR3 is 15 residues. The CDR3 nucleotides are TGTGCCAGCAGCTCGCTAGCGGGAGGTCCATACGAGCAGTACTTC. This sequence encodes CASSSLAGGPYEQYF.

This clone was recorded only once. This chain links TRBV5-1 with TRBJ2-1, with TRBD2 matching 11 bases. The junction had 8 bases not matched to a gene; V was cut back by 5 bases and J by 4 bases. In germline, CDR1 is SGHRS, CDR2 YFSETQ. The CDR3 runs 16 residues. Here the CDR3 reads CASRRPGLAEYNEQFF. Here the CDR3 DNA reads TGCGCCAGCAGAAGGCCGGGACTAGCGGAATACAATGAGCAGTTCTTC.

The rearrangement links TRBV7-8 to TRBJ2-2, with 10 positions matching TRBD2. The CDR3 runs 18 residues. Trimming removed 0 bases from V and 0 bases from J; junction bases left unmatched: 4. The V gene's germline CDR1 is SGHVS and CDR2 FQNEAQ. The CDR3 DNA reads TGTGCCAGCAGCTTAGCCTTCCTAGCGGGGGCGAACACCGGGGAGCTGTTTTTT. This sequence encodes CASSLAFLAGANTGELFF.

The rearrangement links TRBV14 to TRBJ2-1; 11 bases map to TRBD2. With V trimmed by 3 bases and J by 3 bases, 4 bases remained unmatched. Germline V CDR1 and CDR2: SGHDN, FVKESK. CDR3 size: 16 residues. CDR3 amino acids: CASSHLTSGIYNEQFF. The DNA of the CDR3 is TGTGCCAGCAGCCACCTGACTAGCGGGATCTACAATGAGCAGTTCTTC.

The chain carries TRBV9 and TRBJ2-7; 10 bases match TRBD2. The CDR3 loop spans 14 amino acids. With 5 bases clipped from V and 0 bases from J, the junction kept 2 bases outside the gene matches. CDR1 and CDR2 (germline): SGDLS, YYNGEE. CDR3 region: CASSSGGNSYEQYF. Here the CDR3 DNA reads TGTGCCAGCAGTAGCGGGGGGAACTCCTACGAGCAGTACTTC.

The genes are TRBV6-6 and TRBJ2-7; D perhaps matches TRBD2 (7 bases). This CDR3 is 15 amino acids long. Trimming pared 5 bases from V and 7 bases from J, leaving 21 bases between. Germline lookup yields CDR1 MNHNY and CDR2 SVGAGI (reference sequence). Written as DNA, the CDR3 is TGTGCCAGCAGTCCTTTCGCAGGGGCCGGGGGGGAGCAGTACTTC. This gives the protein CASSPFAGAGGEQYF.

This clone has just one count. This chain connects TRBV2 to TRBJ2-7, with 8 positions matching TRBD2. CDR1 SNHLY and CDR2 FYNNEI come from the germline V gene. This CDR3 has 17 residues. After removal of 7 bases from V and 3 bases from J, the junction contained 17 bases not matched to a gene. The CDR3 nucleotides read TGTGCCAGCATCTACCATCCCCTAGCGGGTGCCGTCTACGAGCAGTACTTC. Amino acid sequence: CASIYHPLAGAVYEQYF.

This rearrangement joins TRBV5-1 to TRBJ1-2, with 9 positions matching TRBD1. This CDR3 comprises 14 residues. V shed 3 bases, J shed 8 bases, and the junction held 8 bases outside the gene matches. The germline V gene has CDR1 SGHRS and CDR2 YFSETQ. Written as DNA, the CDR3 is TGCGCCAGCAGCTCAGGACAGGGGTGGAGCGGCTACACCTTC. This codes for CASSSGQGWSGYTF.

This clone was detected only once. This rearrangement joins TRBV29-1 to TRBJ1-2; D possibly corresponds to TRBD1 (5 bases). This CDR3 has 17 residues. The germline gives CDR1 SQVTM, CDR2 ANQGSEA. Trimming removed 2 bases at V and 1 base at J, with 20 bases between. Here the CDR3 reads CSVEFWGRRGSNYGYTF. CDR3 nucleotides: TGCAGCGTTGAATTTTGGGGCAGGCGGGGGAGTAACTATGGCTACACCTTC. The whole variable domain, filled in from reference TRBV29-1 and TRBJ1-2, reads SAVISQKPSRDICQRGTSLTIQCQVDSQVTMMFWYRQQPGQSLTLIATANQGSEATYESGFVIDKFPISRPNLTFSTLTVSNMSPEDSSIYLCSVEFWGRRGSNYGYTFGSGTRLTVV.

The V gene is TRBV6-1, the J gene TRBJ2-1; no definite D call. The germline V and J ends were trimmed by 1 base and 0 bases, with 7 bases remaining between them. In germline, CDR1 is MNHNS, CDR2 SASEGT. The CDR3 totals 15 residues. The CDR3 sequence: CASSEGHRSYNEQFF. The CDR3 DNA reads TGTGCCAGCAGTGAAGGACACCGCTCCTACAATGAGCAGTTCTTC.

This clone was seen a handful of times. The CDR3 loop is CASSMGAGYGYTF. DNA of the CDR3: TGCGCCAGCAGCATGGGGGCAGGCTATGGCTACACCTTC. The chain carries TRBV10-2 and TRBJ1-2; possible D gene TRBD1, 6 bases. The ends were cut back, 6 bases at V and 4 bases at J, with 12 bases in the middle. The CDR3 extends over 13 amino acids. The V gene's germline CDR1 is WSHSY and CDR2 SAAADI.

The chain has TRBV19 and TRBJ1-6, with D possibly matching TRBD1 (6 bases). Germline values: CDR1 LNHDA, CDR2 SQIVND (reference sequence). V shed 3 bases and J shed 4 bases, with 13 bases lying between them. The CDR3 is made up of 16 amino acids. This CDR3 reads CASSMGAGGYNSPLHF. The CDR3 region has the DNA TGTGCCAGTAGTATGGGGGCGGGAGGTTATAATTCACCCCTCCACTTT.

This chain connects TRBV25-1 to TRBJ1-1, with D maybe TRBD1 (5 bases). The CDR3 contains 13 residues. V lost 2 bases, J lost 4 bases, and 8 bases lay in between. Germline values: CDR1 MGHDK, CDR2 SYGVNS. The CDR3 region has the DNA TGTGCCAGCAGTGAACAGGGAGGCACTGAAGCTTTCTTT. It encodes CASSEQGGTEAFF. The variable domain in full, completed from reference TRBV25-1 and TRBJ1-1, reads EADIYQTPRYLVIGTGKKITLECSQTMGHDKMYWYQQDPGMELHLIHYSYGVNSTEKGDLSSESTVSRIRTEHFPLTLESARPSHTSQYLCASSEQGGTEAFFGQGTRLTVV.

The rearrangement joins TRBV7-9 to TRBJ1-1, with D unresolved. The CDR3 has 13 amino acids. Germline loops: CDR1 SEHNR, CDR2 FQNEAQ (reference sequence). Between the trimmed V and J ends, which lost 1 base and 5 bases, there was a span of 8 bases. The CDR3 is CASSLGAGTEAFF. DNA for the CDR3: TGTGCCAGCAGCTTAGGGGCTGGGACTGAAGCTTTCTTT.

This clone has a handful of counts. This sequence joins TRBV6-5 and TRBJ1-6; D remains unclear. The germline V and J ends were trimmed by 5 bases and 9 bases, with 14 bases remaining between them. Germline loops: CDR1 MNHEY, CDR2 SVGAGI. CDR3 length: 14 amino acids. As DNA, the CDR3 is TGTGCCAGCAGTCCCGTTCGACAAAGTTCACCCCTCCACTTT. Its protein is CASSPVRQSSPLHF.

In its sample, this clone was seen once. This chain links TRBV5-4 with TRBJ2-2; D possibly corresponds to TRBD2 (6 bases). V was shortened by 4 bases and J by 6 bases, with 16 bases between the two germline ends. Germline loops: CDR1 SGHNT, CDR2 YYREEE (reference sequence). The CDR3 sequence is 15 residues long. The CDR3, as DNA: TGTGCCAGCAGCGGGCGGCGGGACCCCCCCGGGGAGCTGTTTTTT. Its translation is CASSGRRDPPGELFF.

V is TRBV7-2 and J is TRBJ2-2, with TRBD2 matching 7 bases. Trimming cost V 1 base and J 6 bases; bases outside gene matches: 5. In germline, CDR1 is SGHTA, CDR2 FQGNSA. The CDR3 is 15 amino acids. The CDR3 spells CASSLGRGRAGELFF. The CDR3 DNA is TGTGCCAGCAGCTTAGGACGGGGGAGGGCCGGGGAGCTGTTTTTT.

The chain uses TRBV5-1 and TRBJ1-4; 7 bases fit TRBD1. From germline, CDR1 is SGHRS and CDR2 YFSETQ. The CDR3 is 14 residues long. Losses at the gene ends were 7 bases for V and 8 bases for J; bases not matched to a gene: 11. The CDR3 DNA reads TGCGCCAGCGAGAACACAGGGGTAAAAGAAAAACTGTTTTTT. This codes for CASENTGVKEKLFF.

The J gene is TRBJ2-7, the V gene TRBV4-1; TRBD2 matches 10 bases. V lost 2 bases to trimming and J lost 5 bases; unmatched junction nucleotides: 18. This CDR3 spans 19 amino acids. Germline V gene lookup returns CDR1 MGHRA and CDR2 YSYEKL. The CDR3 is CASSQPSSGGAWKINEQYF. In DNA form, the CDR3 reads TGCGCCAGCAGCCAACCCTCGAGCGGGGGGGCCTGGAAGATTAACGAGCAGTACTTC.

The CDR3 loop reads CAISPLGANTEAFF. CDR3 nucleotide sequence: TGTGCCATCAGCCCCTTGGGGGCAAACACTGAAGCTTTCTTT. The chain employs TRBV10-3 and TRBJ1-1; a possible D gene is TRBD1 (6 bases). Trimming shortened V by 6 bases and J by 2 bases, and 13 bases separated the two germline ends. The germline gives CDR1 ENHRY, CDR2 SYGVKD. The CDR3 has 14 amino acids.

The chain employs TRBV7-3 and TRBJ2-7; 7 nucleotides match TRBD1. Germline V gene lookup returns CDR1 SGHTA and CDR2 FQGTGA. Germline trimming cut 4 bases from V and 7 bases from J; bases unmatched to any gene: 7. This CDR3 is built from 13 residues. CDR3 sequence (DNA): TGTGCCAGCAGCTCCGACAGGGTAGGGGAGCAGTACTTC. Translating it yields CASSSDRVGEQYF.

The rearrangement joins TRBV5-4 to TRBJ1-2, with a possible D match to TRBD1 (6 bases). The CDR3 has 17 amino acids. Germline V gene sequence: CDR1 SGHNT, CDR2 YYREEE (reference sequence). Trimming stripped 0 bases from V and 2 bases from J, with 17 bases between. The DNA for the CDR3 is TGTGCCAGCAGCTTGGGGACAGCGAAGGTCGGAAACTATGGCTACACCTTC. Protein: CASSLGTAKVGNYGYTF. Full variable domain (rest looked up from reference TRBV5-4 and TRBJ1-2): ETGVTQSPTHLIKTRGQQVTLRCSSQSGHNTVSWYQQALGQGPQFIFQYYREEENGRGNFPPRFSGLQFPNYSSELNVNALELDDSALYLCASSLGTAKVGNYGYTFGSGTRLTVV.

The chain employs TRBV1 and TRBJ1-2. TRBV1 is given as a pseudogene. The CDR3 covers 15 residues. This CDR3 reads CTSSHLRRGSYGYTF. For the CDR3, the DNA is TGCACCAGCAGCCACCTTCGGAGGGGTAGCTATGGCTACACCTTC.